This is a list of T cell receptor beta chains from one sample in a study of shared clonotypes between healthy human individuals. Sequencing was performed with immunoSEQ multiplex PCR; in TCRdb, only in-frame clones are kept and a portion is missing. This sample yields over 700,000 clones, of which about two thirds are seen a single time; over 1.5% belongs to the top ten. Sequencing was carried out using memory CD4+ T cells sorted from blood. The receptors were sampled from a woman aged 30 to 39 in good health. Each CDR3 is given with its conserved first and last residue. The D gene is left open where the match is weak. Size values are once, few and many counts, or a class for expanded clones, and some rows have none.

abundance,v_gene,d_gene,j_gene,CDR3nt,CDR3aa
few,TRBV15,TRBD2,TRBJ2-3,TGTGCCACCAGCAGAGATCGATTAGCGGGAGCTGCGCAGTATTTT,CATSRDRLAGAAQYF
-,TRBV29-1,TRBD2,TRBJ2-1,TGCAGCGTTTCTTGGAGGACTAGCGCGGATGAGCAGTTCTTC,CSVSWRTSADEQFF
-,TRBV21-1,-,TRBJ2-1,TGTGCCAGCAGGATATTATGGCCTAGCGGGAGGAAGCTGAATGAGCAGTTCTTC,CASRILWPSGRKLNEQFF
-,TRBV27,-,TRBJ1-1,TGTGCCAGCAGTAGGGGAAGCGGGTTACAGACTGAAGCTTTCTTT,CASSRGSGLQTEAFF
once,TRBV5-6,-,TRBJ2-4,TGTGCCAGCAGCTTGTCGGGCACCAAAAACATTCAGTACTTC,CASSLSGTKNIQYF
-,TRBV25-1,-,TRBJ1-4,TGTGCCACAACCCCCGGGAATGAAAAACTGTTTTTT,CATTPGNEKLFF
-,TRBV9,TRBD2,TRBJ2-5,TGTGCCAGCAGCTCCCCCCTAGCGGGAGTCATGGAGACCCAGTACTTC,CASSSPLAGVMETQYF
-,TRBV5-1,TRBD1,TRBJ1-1,TGCGCCAGCAGCCGGGACAGGGTGGGTGAAGCTTTCTTT,CASSRDRVGEAFF
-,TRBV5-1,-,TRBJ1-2,TGCGCCAGCAGCGCCGGGGACGCTAACTATGGCTACACCTTC,CASSAGDANYGYTF
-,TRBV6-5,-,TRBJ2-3,TGTGCCAGCAGTTACCCCTACGGACAGACAGATACGCAGTATTTT,CASSYPYGQTDTQYF
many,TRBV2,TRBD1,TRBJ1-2,TGTGCCAAAGGACAGGGAAACTATGGCTACACCTTC,CAKGQGNYGYTF
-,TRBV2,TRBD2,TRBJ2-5,TGTGCCAGCAGTGTGGGTCTAGCGGGAGTCATGGAGACCCAGTACTTC,CASSVGLAGVMETQYF
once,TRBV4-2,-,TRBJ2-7,TGTGCCAGCAGCCTTTCGGGGGTAACCTACGAGCAGTACTTC,CASSLSGVTYEQYF
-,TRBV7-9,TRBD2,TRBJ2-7,TGTGCCAGCAGCAAACTCGGGGCGGGAGGAGACGAGCAGTACTTC,CASSKLGAGGDEQYF
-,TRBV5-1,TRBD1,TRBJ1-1,TGCGCCAGCAGCTTGGGTGACAGGGACACTGAAGCTTTCTTT,CASSLGDRDTEAFF
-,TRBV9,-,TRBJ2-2,TGTGCCAGCAGCGCCGGAAGAGGACGCACAAACACCGGGGAGCTGTTTTTT,CASSAGRGRTNTGELFF
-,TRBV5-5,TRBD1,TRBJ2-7,TGTGCCAGCAGCCCCCGGGACAGAGAACTCTACGAGCAGTACTTC,CASSPRDRELYEQYF
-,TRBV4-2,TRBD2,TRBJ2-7,TGTGCCAGCAGCCATTTCGAGGGACTAGCGGGAACGTACGAGCAGTACTTC,CASSHFEGLAGTYEQYF
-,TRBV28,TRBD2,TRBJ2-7,TGTGCCAGTCGGAGGATAGCGGGACTCTGGGAGCAGTACTTC,CASRRIAGLWEQYF
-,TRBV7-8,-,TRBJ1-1,TGTGCCAGCAGCCGCCGGGGGGAAAAATGGACTGAAGCTTTCTTT,CASSRRGEKWTEAFF
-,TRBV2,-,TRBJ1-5,TGTGCCAGCAGTGGGAGCCAGATTAGCAATCAGCCCCAGCATTTT,CASSGSQISNQPQHF
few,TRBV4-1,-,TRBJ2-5,TGCGCCAGCAGCCAAGATAGTACGGGAGTTGGACAAGAGACCCAGTACTTC,CASSQDSTGVGQETQYF
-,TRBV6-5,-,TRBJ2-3,TGTGCCAGCAGTTACTTTGCGGACGACACAGATACGCAGTATTTT,CASSYFADDTDTQYF
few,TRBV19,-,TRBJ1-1,TGTGCCAGTAGTATTACAGGGAGGACTGAAGCTTTCTTT,CASSITGRTEAFF
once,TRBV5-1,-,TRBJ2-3,TGCGCCAGCAGCCTTAGCGCACCCAGCACAGATACGCAGTATTTT,CASSLSAPSTDTQYF
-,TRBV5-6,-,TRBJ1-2,TGTGCCAGCAGCTTGGAAGGAAACTGGGTGGGCTACACCTTC,CASSLEGNWVGYTF
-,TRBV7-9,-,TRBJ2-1,TGTGCCAGCAGCTTTTTCGTCTCGGGGAGTGAGCAGTTCTTC,CASSFFVSGSEQFF
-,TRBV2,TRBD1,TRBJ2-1,TGTGCCAGCAGGGAGACAGGGGGTTCGTACAATGAGCAGTTCTTC,CASRETGGSYNEQFF
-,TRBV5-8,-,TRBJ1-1,TGTGCCAGCCACCAGGTCTCGATGAACACTGAAGCTTTCTTT,CASHQVSMNTEAFF
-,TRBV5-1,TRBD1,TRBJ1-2,TGCGCCAGCAGCAACGGACAGGGGGCTCTTGGCTACACCTTC,CASSNGQGALGYTF
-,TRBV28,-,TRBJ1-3,TGTGCCAGCAGTTCCCCAGGGAGGGACTTTGGAAACACCATATATTTT,CASSSPGRDFGNTIYF
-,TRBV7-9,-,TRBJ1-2,TGTGCCAGCAGCCAGTGGGTGGGGGGCGCGGACTATGGCTACACCTTC,CASSQWVGGADYGYTF
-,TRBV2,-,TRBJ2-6,TGTGCCAGCAGTCCCGGGCCCAGGGCTGGGGCCAACGTCCTGACTTTC,CASSPGPRAGANVLTF
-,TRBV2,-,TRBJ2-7,TGTGCCAGCTCCTCCCAAATGCCCTACGAGCAGTACTTC,CASSSQMPYEQYF
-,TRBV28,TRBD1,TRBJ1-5,TGTGCCAGCAGAGCCACAGGGGGCGCGGGTCGACAGCCCCAGCATTTT,CASRATGGAGRQPQHF
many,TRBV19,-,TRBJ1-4,TGTGCCAGTCGGGGCGTAAAGACTAATGAAAAACTGTTTTTT,CASRGVKTNEKLFF
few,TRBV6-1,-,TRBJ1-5,TGTGCCAGCAGTGAAGTGCGAATTAGCAATCAGCCCCAGCATTTT,CASSEVRISNQPQHF
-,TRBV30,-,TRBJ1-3,TGTGCCTGGACCTCACTCTGGGGGGGTGCGGGAAACACCATATATTTT,CAWTSLWGGAGNTIYF
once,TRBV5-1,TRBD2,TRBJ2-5,TGCGCCAGCGCCTTAAGGGCGGGAGGGAAAGAGACCCAGTACTTC,CASALRAGGKETQYF
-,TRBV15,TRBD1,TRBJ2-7,TGTGCCACCAGCAGCGGACAGGGGGAAACCTACGAGCAGTACTTC,CATSSGQGETYEQYF